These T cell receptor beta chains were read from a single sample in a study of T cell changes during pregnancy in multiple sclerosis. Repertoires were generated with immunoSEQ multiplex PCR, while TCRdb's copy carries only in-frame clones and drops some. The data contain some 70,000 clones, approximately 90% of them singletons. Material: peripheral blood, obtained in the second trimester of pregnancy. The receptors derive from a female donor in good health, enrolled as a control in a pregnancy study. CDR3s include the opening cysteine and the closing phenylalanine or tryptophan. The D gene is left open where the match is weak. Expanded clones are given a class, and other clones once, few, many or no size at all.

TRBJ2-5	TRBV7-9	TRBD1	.	TGTGCCAGCAGCTTATGGGACAGCAGTAAAGAGACCCAGTACTTC	CASSLWDSSKETQYF
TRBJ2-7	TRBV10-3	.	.	TGTGCCATCAGTGCAGGGTACGAGCAGTACTTC	CAISAGYEQYF
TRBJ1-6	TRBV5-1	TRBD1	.	TGCGCCAGCAGCCGTGACAGGGCCGGCTCACCCCTCCACTTT	CASSRDRAGSPLHF
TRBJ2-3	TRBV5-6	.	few	TGTGCCAGCAGCAGGGGGTCGCATACGCAGTATTTT	CASSRGSHTQYF
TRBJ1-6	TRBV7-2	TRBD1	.	TGTGCCAGCAGCCCCGGACAGGGGTATTCACCCCTCCACTTT	CASSPGQGYSPLHF
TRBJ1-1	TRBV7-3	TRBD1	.	TGTGCCAGCAGCCTGGACAGGGGTGAAGCTTTCTTT	CASSLDRGEAFF
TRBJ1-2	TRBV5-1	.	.	TGCGCCAGCAGGCAGGGCGGCGGCTACACCTTC	CASRQGGGYTF
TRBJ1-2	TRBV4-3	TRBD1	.	TGCGCCAGCAGCGGGACAGGGGTAGCCTATGGCTACACCTTC	CASSGTGVAYGYTF
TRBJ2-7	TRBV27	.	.	TGTGCCAGCAGTTTATCCAGTCTTTATAATTACGAGCAGTACTTC	CASSLSSLYNYEQYF
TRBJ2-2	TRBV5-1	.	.	TGCGCCAGCAGCTCTTTTTTTTTATGGGAGGAGTCCACCGGGGAGCTGTTTTTT	CASSSFFLWEESTGELFF
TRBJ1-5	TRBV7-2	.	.	TGTGCCAGCAGCTTAGCGGGGGGATATAGCAATCAGCCCCAGCATTTT	CASSLAGGYSNQPQHF
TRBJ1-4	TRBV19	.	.	TGTGCCAGTAGGGAAGGGGGACCCCCGAGGACTAATGAAAAACTGTTTTTT	CASREGGPPRTNEKLFF
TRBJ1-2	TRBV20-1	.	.	TGCAGTGCTAGACGGGACTATGGCTACACCTTC	CSARRDYGYTF
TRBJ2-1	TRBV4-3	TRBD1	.	TGCGCCAGCAGCCAAGATTTGGGGACAGCCCTCAATGAGCAGTTCTTC	CASSQDLGTALNEQFF
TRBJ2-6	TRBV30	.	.	TGTGCCAGCACCCGGGGACCCGGAGGGGTTGGGGCCAACGTCCTGACTTTC	CASTRGPGGVGANVLTF
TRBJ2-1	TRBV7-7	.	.	TGTGCTAGCAGCTTAGAGATCGCGGGGGAGCAGTTCTTC	CASSLEIAGEQFF
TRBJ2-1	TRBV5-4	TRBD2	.	TGTGCCAGCAGCGAAGGACTAGCGGGTCCTTACAATGAGCAGTTCTTC	CASSEGLAGPYNEQFF
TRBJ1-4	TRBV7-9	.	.	TGTGCCAGCAGCTTAGGAGGAAATAATGAAAAACTGTTTTTT	CASSLGGNNEKLFF
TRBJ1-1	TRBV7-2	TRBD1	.	TGTGCCAGCAGCGGACGACAGGGGAGCACTGAAGCTTTCTTT	CASSGRQGSTEAFF
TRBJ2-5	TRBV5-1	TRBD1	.	TGCGCCAGTGGACAGGGGGCTTTGGAGACCCAGTACTTC	CASGQGALETQYF
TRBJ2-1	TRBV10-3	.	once	TGTGCCATCAGTGAACGGGGGACGGGCAATGAGCAGTTCTTC	CAISERGTGNEQFF
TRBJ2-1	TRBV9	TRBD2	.	TGTGCCAGCAGCACTCAACAGACTAGCGGGGGATACAATGAGCAGTTCTTC	CASSTQQTSGGYNEQFF
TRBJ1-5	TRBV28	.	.	TGTGCCAGCAGGTACAGTTTGCGGGCTAATCAGCCCCAGCATTTT	CASRYSLRANQPQHF
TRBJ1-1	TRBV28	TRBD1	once	TGTGCCAGCAGTTCTCTAACAGGGGCTGGCACTGAAGCTTTCTTT	CASSSLTGAGTEAFF
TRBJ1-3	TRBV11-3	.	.	TGTGCCAGCAGCCCGGGGGGGTTCGGAAACACCATATATTTT	CASSPGGFGNTIYF
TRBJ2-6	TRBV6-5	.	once	TGTGCCAGCAGGAAACAGGTGGCTGGGGCCAACGTCCTGACTTTC	CASRKQVAGANVLTF
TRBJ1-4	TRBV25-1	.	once	TGTGCCAGCAGCGGGGTTCGGGGTGAAAAACTGTTTTTT	CASSGVRGEKLFF
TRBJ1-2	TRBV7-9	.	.	TGTGCCAGCAGCCCCCCCCAGGGCTCACCCGACTATGGCTACACCTTC	CASSPPQGSPDYGYTF
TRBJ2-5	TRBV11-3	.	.	TGTGCCAGCAGCAGGGGGGGGGAGACCCAGTACTTC	CASSRGGETQYF
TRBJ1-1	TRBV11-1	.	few	TGTGCCAGCAGCTTACCGGGAAGTGTGACTGAAGCTTTCTTT	CASSLPGSVTEAFF
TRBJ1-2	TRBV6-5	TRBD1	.	TGTGCCAGCAGTTACTCCGGGACAGCTAACTATGGCTACACCTTC	CASSYSGTANYGYTF
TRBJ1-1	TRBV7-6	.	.	TGTGCCAGCAGCCTCCAGGGGTATACTGAAGCTTTCTTT	CASSLQGYTEAFF
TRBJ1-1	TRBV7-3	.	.	TGTGCCAGCAGCCCCGGGGGACTGGGGTCTGAAGCTTTCTTT	CASSPGGLGSEAFF
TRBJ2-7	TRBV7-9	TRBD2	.	TGTGCCAGCAGCCCCCCGGGAGGGTCCAACTACGAGCAGTACTTC	CASSPPGGSNYEQYF